These 3 T cell receptor beta chains originate from one sample sequenced in a study of shared T cell receptors in the human thymus. Assay used: immunoSEQ multiplex PCR; TCRdb lists only in-frame clones, some missing. The sample lists roughly 700,000 clones, roughly 90% occurring once. A further study also used this sample, focusing on human thymus T cells.

Material for sequencing was thymocytes. Source of these receptors: a boy under two years old with a congenital heart defect.

The gene calls are TRBV27 and TRBJ2-2; 8 nucleotides agree with TRBD1. The CDR3 covers 16 residues. Germline V CDR1 and CDR2: MNHEY, SMNVEV (reference sequence). V gave up 5 bases and J gave up 3 bases; unmatched junction bases: 8. The CDR3 nucleotides are TGTGCCAGCAGTCCTTACAGGGGGGAGGACACCGGGGAGCTGTTTTTT. The encoded protein is CASSPYRGEDTGELFF.

The chain couples TRBV14 to TRBJ2-7; 7 bases fit TRBD1. CDR1 SGHDN and CDR2 FVKESK come from the germline V gene. V trimming: 5 bases; J trimming: 2 bases; junction bases outside the gene matches: 6. This CDR3 has 14 amino acids. This CDR3 is CASSSRQGPYEQYF. CDR3 coding DNA: TGTGCCAGCAGCTCTCGACAGGGCCCCTACGAGCAGTACTTC.

This rearrangement joins TRBV4-3 to TRBJ2-3; TRBD2 is a possible D gene (7 bases). Germline-derived CDR1 and CDR2 are LGHNA and YSLEER. The CDR3 contains 17 residues. V was cut by 3 bases and J by 4 bases, with 20 bases left in between. CDR3 sequence reads: CASSHLTRGAPPDTQYF. Written as DNA, the CDR3 is TGCGCCAGCAGCCACCTCACCCGGGGGGCGCCCCCAGATACGCAGTATTTT.